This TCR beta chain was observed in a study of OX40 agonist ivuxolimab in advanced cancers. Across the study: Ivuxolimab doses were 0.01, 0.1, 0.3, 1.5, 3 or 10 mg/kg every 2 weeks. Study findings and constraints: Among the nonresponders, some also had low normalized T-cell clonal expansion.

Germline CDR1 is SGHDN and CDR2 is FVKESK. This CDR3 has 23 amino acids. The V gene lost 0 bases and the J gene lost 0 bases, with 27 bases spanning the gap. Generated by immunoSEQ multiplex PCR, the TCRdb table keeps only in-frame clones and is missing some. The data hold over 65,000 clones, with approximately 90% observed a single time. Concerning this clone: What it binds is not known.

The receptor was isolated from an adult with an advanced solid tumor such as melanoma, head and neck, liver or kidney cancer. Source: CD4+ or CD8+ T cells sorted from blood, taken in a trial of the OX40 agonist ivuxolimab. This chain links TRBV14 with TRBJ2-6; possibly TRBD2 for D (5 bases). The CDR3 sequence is CASSQEVGLLERGLGSGANVLTF. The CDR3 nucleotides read TGTGCCAGCAGCCAAGAGGTCGGGCTCTTAGAACGCGGGTTGGGCTCTGGGGCCAACGTCCTGACTTTC.